Shown below are 23 T cell receptor beta chains from a single sample sequenced in a study of cytomegalovirus exposure and HLA in healthy donors. PCR amplification relied on 60 Vbeta primers (plus 13 Jbeta primers). Assay used: immunoSEQ multiplex PCR; TCRdb lists only in-frame clones, some missing. The table lists roughly 140,000 clones, about four fifths of them singletons. The sequenced sample was PBMCs. Receptor source: a man younger than 40 in good health and CMV-seronegative.

The chain links TRBV6-4 to TRBJ1-6; D uncertain. CDR1 and CDR2 from the germline V gene are MRHNA and SNTAGT. CDR3 size: 13 residues. With 6 bases removed from V and 9 bases from J, the gap between germline ends came to 12 bases. CDR3 nucleotide sequence: TGTGCCAGCAGCGGGAATGTAGCTTCACCCCTCCACTTT. Amino acids: CASSGNVASPLHF.

The J gene is TRBJ1-3, the V gene TRBV28, with D uncertain. The CDR3 length is 15 residues. V dropped 7 bases and J dropped 1 base, with 14 bases sitting between them. Germline V lookup: CDR1 MDHEN, CDR2 SYDVKM. The DNA for the CDR3 is TGTGCCAGCACGGTCGGGGTTCGATCTGGAAACACCATATATTTT. This codes for CASTVGVRSGNTIYF.

The chain is built from TRBV28 and TRBJ1-5; 10 bases are shared with TRBD1. Per the germline V gene, CDR1 is MDHEN and CDR2 is SYDVKM. This CDR3 region has 16 residues. Losses at the gene ends were 6 bases for V and 4 bases for J; bases not matched to a gene: 9. CDR3 region: CASSSLGQGTNQPQHF. CDR3 in DNA: TGTGCCAGCAGCTCATTGGGACAGGGGACTAATCAGCCCCAGCATTTT.

This sequence joins TRBV5-1 and TRBJ2-5; 9 bases line up with TRBD1. CDR1 and CDR2 (germline): SGHRS, YFSETQ. V trimming: 3 bases; J trimming: 5 bases; junction bases outside the gene matches: 5. This CDR3 is built from 14 residues. CDR3 in DNA: TGCGCCAGCAGCTCCACAGGGGGCGATGAGACCCAGTACTTC. Protein product: CASSSTGGDETQYF.

The chain has TRBV5-1 and TRBJ2-1; perhaps TRBD1 as D (5 bases). The V end lost 0 bases, the J end lost 0 bases, and 7 bases lay between the germline ends. Germline V lookup: CDR1 SGHRS, CDR2 YFSETQ. This CDR3 region has 15 residues. The CDR3 sequence is CASSLDRSSYNEQFF. The CDR3 DNA is TGCGCCAGCAGCTTGGACAGGAGCTCCTACAATGAGCAGTTCTTC.

The chain uses TRBV12-5 and TRBJ2-2; 9 bases align to TRBD2. The length of the CDR3 is 18 residues. Germline loops: CDR1 LGHNT, CDR2 FRNRAP. J lost 0 bases, V lost 8 bases, and 13 bases had no gene match. The CDR3 loop reads CASRVGGLAGANTGELFF. CDR3 nucleotides: TGTGCTAGTAGGGTGGGGGGGTTAGCGGGGGCGAACACCGGGGAGCTGTTTTTT.

This rearrangement joins TRBV7-3 to TRBJ2-3; TRBD1 matches at 7 bases. The V gene end was trimmed by 5 bases and the J gene end by 2 bases; junction bases not matched to a gene: 7. The CDR3 is made up of 15 amino acids. In germline, CDR1 is SGHTA, CDR2 FQGTGA. The CDR3 spells CASSLDRADTDTQYF. CDR3 DNA: TGTGCCAGCAGCCTCGACAGGGCCGACACAGATACGCAGTATTTT.

This clone has more than one count but fewer than ten. This chain uses TRBV29-1 with TRBJ1-1; unclear D gene. CDR1 and CDR2 (germline): SQVTM, ANQGSEA. The ends were cut back, 0 bases at V and 4 bases at J, with 3 bases in the middle. The CDR3 extends over 11 amino acids. The CDR3: CSVEELTEAFF. CDR3 in DNA: TGCAGCGTTGAAGAACTCACTGAAGCTTTCTTT. Filled out from reference TRBV29-1 and TRBJ1-1, the complete variable domain reads SAVISQKPSRDICQRGTSLTIQCQVDSQVTMMFWYRQQPGQSLTLIATANQGSEATYESGFVIDKFPISRPNLTFSTLTVSNMSPEDSSIYLCSVEELTEAFFGQGTRLTVV.

This rearrangement joins TRBV27 to TRBJ1-2; D is perhaps TRBD1 (5 bases). Germline loops: CDR1 MNHEY, CDR2 SMNVEV (reference sequence). Trimming removed 1 base at V and 5 bases at J, with 11 bases between. This CDR3 is 14 amino acids long. This CDR3 is CASSLYGGSYGYTF. The CDR3 coding sequence is TGTGCCAGCAGTTTATACGGGGGATCATATGGCTACACCTTC.

The rearrangement uses TRBV28 and TRBJ2-7; TRBD1 agrees at 7 bases. V lost 5 bases to trimming and J lost 12 bases; unmatched junction nucleotides: 13. Looked up from germline, CDR1 is MDHEN and CDR2 is SYDVKM. The CDR3 is made up of 13 amino acids. The CDR3 is CASSPWTGPRWYF. In DNA form, the CDR3 reads TGTGCCAGCAGTCCGTGGACAGGCCCCCGTTGGTACTTC.

V gene TRBV7-6 combines with J gene TRBJ2-7; 10 bases match TRBD2. Looked up from germline, CDR1 is SGHVS and CDR2 is FNYEAQ. The trim removed 5 bases at V and 5 bases at J, leaving 12 bases unmatched. This CDR3 has 16 amino acids. In nucleotides, the CDR3 is TGTGCCAGCAGCCCAAGGGGGGCTAGCGGGAGCCACGAGCAGTACTTC. Translating gives CASSPRGASGSHEQYF.

The chain joins TRBV27 to TRBJ2-1; possibly TRBD2 for D (5 bases). CDR1 is MNHEY and CDR2 is SMNVEV in the germline V gene (reference sequence). V gave up 5 bases and J gave up 0 bases, with 5 bases separating them. This CDR3 region has 13 residues. The CDR3: CASSLASYNEQFF. CDR3 coding DNA: TGTGCCAGCAGTCTAGCCTCCTACAATGAGCAGTTCTTC.

The rearrangement uses TRBV6-1 and TRBJ2-1; the match to TRBD1 covers 7 bases. Losses at the gene ends were 6 bases for V and 7 bases for J; bases not matched to a gene: 3. The CDR3 contains 12 residues. Germline CDR1 reads MNHNS; CDR2 reads SASEGT. The CDR3 DNA reads as TGTGCCAGCAGGACAGGGTTGAATGAGCAGTTCTTC. It yields the protein CASRTGLNEQFF.

This chain connects TRBV7-2 to TRBJ2-7; 8 bases are shared with TRBD2. This CDR3 is 17 amino acids long. J lost 2 bases, V lost 5 bases, and 14 bases had no gene match. Germline V CDR1 and CDR2: SGHTA, FQGNSA. This CDR3 is CASSPLYGSGVPYEQYF. CDR3 DNA: TGTGCCAGCAGCCCCCTTTACGGTAGCGGGGTCCCCTACGAGCAGTACTTC.

V and J are TRBV19 and TRBJ1-2; D ambiguous. CDR1 LNHDA and CDR2 SQIVND come from the germline V gene (reference sequence). The CDR3 covers 11 residues. Trimming pared 10 bases from V and 6 bases from J, leaving 12 bases between. The CDR3 DNA follows: TGTGCCACCCAATCTCAGAATGGCTACACCTTC. Translating gives CATQSQNGYTF.

The V gene is TRBV10-3, the J gene TRBJ2-5; D gene unclear. The CDR3 loop spans 12 amino acids. Germline lookup yields CDR1 ENHRY and CDR2 SYGVKD. The V gene lost 5 bases and the J gene lost 0 bases, with 4 bases spanning the gap. CDR3 DNA: TGTGCCATCAGTCCAGACCAAGAGACCCAGTACTTC. This sequence encodes CAISPDQETQYF.

This clone was seen once. At one of its ends the junction is not consistent with the germline gene, which may arise from a read error. The gene calls are TRBV7-7 and TRBJ2-1; tentatively, D is TRBD2 (5 bases). Per the germline V gene, CDR1 is SSHAT and CDR2 is FNYEAQ (reference sequence). This CDR3 region has 13 residues. CDR3 sequence (DNA): TGTGCTAGCACCCATGAGGGTGAGAATGAGCAGTTCTTC. The encoded protein is CASTHEGENEQFF.

CDR3 in DNA: TGTGCCAGCAGCTTATACCGGGACTTCTATGGCTACACCTTC. Translation: CASSLYRDFYGYTF. The chain employs TRBV7-8 and TRBJ1-2; TRBD1 might be the D (5 bases). The ends were cut back, 2 bases at V and 4 bases at J, with 11 bases in the middle. The germline CDR1 and CDR2 sequences are SGHVS and FQNEAQ. The CDR3 runs 14 residues.

The chain links TRBV19 to TRBJ1-4, with 10 bases lining up with TRBD1. Germline CDR1 and CDR2: LNHDA and SQIVND (reference sequence). Unmatched junction bases numbered 6, after V lost 5 bases and J lost 0 bases. There are 17 residues in the CDR3. As DNA, the CDR3 is TGTGCCAGTAGTTTGCGACAGGGGGCGGCAACTAATGAAAAACTGTTTTTT. This codes for CASSLRQGAATNEKLFF. The full variable domain, with the rest looked up from reference TRBV19 and TRBJ1-4, is DGGITQSPKYLFRKEGQNVTLSCEQNLNHDAMYWYRQDPGQGLRLIYYSQIVNDFQKGDIAEGYSVSREKKESFPLTVTSAQKNPTAFYLCASSLRQGAATNEKLFFGSGTQLSVL.

The chain joins TRBV5-1 to TRBJ1-5, with TRBD1 matching over 7 bases. The J segment lost 3 bases and the V segment lost 0 bases, leaving 3 bases of the junction unmatched. The V gene's germline CDR1 is SGHRS and CDR2 YFSETQ. The length of the CDR3 is 15 residues. The CDR3 region has the DNA TGCGCCAGCAGCTTGGGACAGGGCATCAATCAGCCCCAGCATTTT. Amino acids: CASSLGQGINQPQHF.

The rearrangement joins TRBV27 to TRBJ2-7, with 14 positions matching TRBD2. Trimming cost V 2 bases and J 7 bases; bases outside gene matches: 7. This CDR3 has 16 residues. From germline, CDR1 is MNHEY and CDR2 SMNVEV (reference sequence). The chain's CDR3 is CASSLTGTSGRGEQYF. The DNA for the CDR3 is TGTGCCAGCAGTTTAACTGGGACTAGCGGGAGAGGTGAGCAGTACTTC.

Remarks on this clone: Its ends do not fully match the called genes, so a read error is possible. The chain links TRBV6-5 to TRBJ1-5; 8 nucleotides agree with TRBD1. The CDR3 is 14 amino acids. CDR1 is MNHEY and CDR2 is SVGAGI in the germline V gene. CDR3 protein: CASRGQGGNQPQNF. Written as DNA, the CDR3 is TGTGCCAGCAGAGGACAGGGTGGCAATCAGCCCCAGAATTTT.

This chain connects TRBV4-2 to TRBJ2-5; the D gene is possibly TRBD1 (6 bases). The CDR3 totals 14 residues. Germline lookup yields CDR1 LGHNA and CDR2 YNFKEQ. Deletions cut 3 bases from V and 2 bases from J, with 10 bases between. The CDR3 spells CASSQATGQETQYF. The CDR3 DNA reads TGTGCCAGCAGCCAGGCAACAGGGCAAGAGACCCAGTACTTC.